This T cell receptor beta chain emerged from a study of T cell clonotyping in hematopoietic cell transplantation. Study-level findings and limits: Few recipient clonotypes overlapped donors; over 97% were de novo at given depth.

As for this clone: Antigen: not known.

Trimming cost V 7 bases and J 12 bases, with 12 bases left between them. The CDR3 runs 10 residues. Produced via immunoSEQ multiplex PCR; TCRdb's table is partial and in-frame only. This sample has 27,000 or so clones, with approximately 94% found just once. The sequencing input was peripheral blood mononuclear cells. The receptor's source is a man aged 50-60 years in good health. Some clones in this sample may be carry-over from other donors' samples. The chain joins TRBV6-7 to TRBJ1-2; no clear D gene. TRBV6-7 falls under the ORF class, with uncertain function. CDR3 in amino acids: CASMGRVDTF. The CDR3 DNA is TGTGCCAGCATGGGCAGAGTTGACACCTTC.